The sequence of this T cell receptor (beta chain) was determined in a study of cytomegalovirus exposure and HLA in healthy donors. This clone has just one count. Its cognate antigen is unknown. The study drew the donors from its approximately 110-subject validation cohort, separate from the roughly 700-subject first cohort. Measured with immunoSEQ multiplex PCR; TCRdb has only the in-frame clones, and not every one. The sample has about 64,000 clones, over 85% seen once. General study results and limits: Reported results showed that the classifier diagnosed cytomegalovirus status with high specificity and sensitivity.

The receptor was isolated from a woman younger than 30 in good health and CMV-seropositive. Sequences were obtained from PBMCs.

The CDR3 spells CAWNIRGAYGYTF. As DNA, the CDR3 is TGTGCCTGGAATATCCGGGGGGCCTATGGCTACACCTTC. The gene calls are TRBV30 and TRBJ1-2; the D gene is possibly TRBD1 (6 bases). V was clipped by 4 bases and J by 4 bases, with 13 bases between them. The CDR3 has 13 residues. Germline V gene sequence: CDR1 GTSNPN, CDR2 SVGIG (reference sequence).